These 19 T cell receptor beta chains were all obtained from the same sample, sequenced in a study of T cell responses to AZD1222 COVID-19 vaccine. Method: immunoSEQ multiplex PCR; TCRdb's copy keeps in-frame clones and lacks some. Seen here are 90,000 to 100,000 clones, 85% observed once, and the top ten hold roughly 4.3%. Sequenced here: peripheral blood, sampled 28 days after the second AZD1222 dose. The receptors were sampled from an adult who received the AZD1222 COVID-19 vaccine.

The rearrangement links TRBV25-1 to TRBJ1-6, with D maybe TRBD1 (6 bases). V lost 5 bases and J 6 bases, leaving 11 bases between the germline ends. Germline assignment: CDR1 MGHDK and CDR2 SYGVNS. This CDR3 comprises 14 residues. The DNA for the CDR3 is TGTGCCAGCAGTTACAGGGCTTCTAATTCACCCCTCCACTTT. This encodes CASSYRASNSPLHF.

The chain has TRBV2 and TRBJ2-7; perhaps TRBD2 as D (6 bases). Trimming removed 6 bases at V and 7 bases at J, with 22 bases between. Germline assignment: CDR1 SNHLY and CDR2 FYNNEI. The CDR3 length is 15 residues. The CDR3 loop is CASSRPGTETLEQYF. DNA of the CDR3: TGTGCCAGCAGCAGACCCGGGACTGAGACCTTAGAGCAGTACTTC.

V is TRBV19 and J is TRBJ1-1, with 8 bases aligning to TRBD1. Per germline, CDR1 LNHDA and CDR2 SQIVND (reference sequence). The CDR3 length is 16 residues. Losses at the gene ends were 3 bases for V and 5 bases for J; bases not matched to a gene: 11. Here the CDR3 DNA reads TGTGCCAGTAGTATGCAGGGGGCCTTTCAAACAACTGAAGCTTTCTTT. It yields the protein CASSMQGAFQTTEAFF. The full variable domain, with the rest looked up from reference TRBV19 and TRBJ1-1, is DGGITQSPKYLFRKEGQNVTLSCEQNLNHDAMYWYRQDPGQGLRLIYYSQIVNDFQKGDIAEGYSVSREKKESFPLTVTSAQKNPTAFYLCASSMQGAFQTTEAFFGQGTRLTVV.

The CDR3 spells CASSVVGGSVAFF. CDR3 nucleotide sequence: TGTGCCAGCAGCGTAGTAGGGGGCAGTGTAGCTTTCTTT. V is TRBV9 and J is TRBJ1-1; 7 nucleotides agree with TRBD1. Trimming at V came to 0 bases and at J to 10 bases, leaving 6 bases not matched to a gene. Germline assignment: CDR1 SGDLS and CDR2 YYNGEE. This CDR3 is 13 amino acids long.

The chain links TRBV4-3 to TRBJ1-2; D might be TRBD1 (5 bases). From germline, CDR1 is LGHNA and CDR2 YSLEER. V was clipped by 3 bases and J by 2 bases, with 16 bases between them. The CDR3 sequence is 16 residues long. Here the CDR3 reads CASSQSIGQANYGYTF. DNA for the CDR3: TGCGCCAGCAGCCAGTCTATCGGACAAGCGAACTATGGCTACACCTTC.

This clone was recorded once. The chain links TRBV19 to TRBJ1-2; D may be TRBD1 (5 bases). Germline CDR1 and CDR2: LNHDA and SQIVND (reference sequence). Trimming stripped 6 bases from V and 0 bases from J, with 11 bases between. The CDR3 contains 14 residues. The CDR3 coding sequence is TGTGCCAGTAGAGGGGCCGCACCTAACTATGGCTACACCTTC. The encoded protein is CASRGAAPNYGYTF.

This chain connects TRBV7-3 to TRBJ2-3; 7 bases line up with TRBD1. The CDR3 has 14 residues. CDR1 is SGHTA and CDR2 is FQGTGA in the germline V gene. The junction had 5 bases not matched to a gene; V was cut back by 4 bases and J by 4 bases. The CDR3 region has the DNA TGTGCCAGCAGCTACAGGGGATCTTCAGATACGCAGTATTTT. Its translation is CASSYRGSSDTQYF.

The CDR3 DNA reads as TGTGCCAGCAGTACCCTGACGGGAGCAACTAATGAAAAACTGTTTTTT. Protein sequence: CASSTLTGATNEKLFF. V and J are TRBV6-2 or TRBV6-3 and TRBJ1-4; D unclear. V was clipped by 5 bases and J by 0 bases, with 13 bases between them. From germline, CDR1 is MNHEY and CDR2 SVGEGT. The CDR3 is 16 amino acids.

This sequence joins TRBV7-2 and TRBJ2-7, with 8 bases that match TRBD2. This CDR3 is 16 amino acids long. V was clipped by 3 bases and J by 7 bases; unmatched bases: 14. Germline V CDR1 and CDR2: SGHTA, FQGNSA. The CDR3 reads CASSFSHSGTRSEQYF. The CDR3 coding sequence is TGTGCCAGCAGCTTTTCGCACTCCGGGACTAGATCTGAGCAGTACTTC.

The count of this clone is one. The rearrangement uses TRBV29-1 and TRBJ2-1; TRBD1 matches 7 bases. Germline-derived CDR1 and CDR2 are SQVTM and ANQGSEA. The CDR3 consists of 13 residues. V lost 4 bases, J lost 5 bases, and 5 bases stayed unmatched. CDR3 residues: CSVAGTADNEQFF. The CDR3 DNA sequence: TGCAGCGTTGCCGGGACAGCCGACAATGAGCAGTTCTTC.

This chain links TRBV5-6 with TRBJ2-2; unclear D gene. V dropped 2 bases and J dropped 6 bases, with 11 bases sitting between them. CDR3 length: 14 residues. CDR1 is SGHDT and CDR2 is YYEEEE in the germline V gene. The chain's CDR3 is CASSLIVGSGELFF. CDR3 nucleotide sequence: TGTGCCAGCAGCTTAATAGTCGGGTCCGGGGAGCTGTTTTTT.

The V and J genes are TRBV30 and TRBJ1-4, with D hard to call. The germline V gene encodes CDR1 GTSNPN and CDR2 SVGIG (reference sequence). Trimming removed 2 bases at V and 0 bases at J, with 10 bases between. The CDR3 is 15 amino acids. The DNA of the CDR3 is TGTGCCTGGAGTTCCCACGGTGCAACTAATGAAAAACTGTTTTTT. Translating it yields CAWSSHGATNEKLFF.

The chain joins TRBV7-3 to TRBJ2-1; 10 nucleotides line up with TRBD2. Germline values: CDR1 SGHTA, CDR2 FQGTGA. This CDR3 has 15 amino acids. With V trimmed by 5 bases and J by 5 bases, 6 bases remained unmatched. CDR3 residues: CASSQERGGNNEQFF. The CDR3 DNA reads TGTGCCAGCAGCCAAGAGCGGGGGGGCAACAATGAGCAGTTCTTC.

The chain's CDR3 is CASSLNTYNEQFF. In DNA, the CDR3 is TGTGCCAGCAGCTTAAACACCTACAATGAGCAGTTCTTC. This chain connects TRBV11-2 to TRBJ2-1, with D hard to call. CDR1 and CDR2 (germline): SGHAT, FQNNGV. The length of the CDR3 is 13 residues. V gave up 2 bases and J gave up 2 bases, with 4 bases separating them.

This chain connects TRBV4-1 to TRBJ2-5; TRBD1 aligns across 9 bases. This CDR3 spans 17 amino acids. V shed 1 base and J 1 base; nucleotides not matched to a gene: 7. Germline V CDR1 and CDR2: MGHRA, YSYEKL. CDR3 DNA: TGCGCCAGCAGCCAAGGGCCCGGGACAGGGATCCAAGAGACCCAGTACTTC. It codes for CASSQGPGTGIQETQYF.

The chain employs TRBV11-2 and TRBJ2-5; D is unclear. The CDR3 has 16 amino acids. Trimming took 2 bases from V and 0 from J, leaving 13 bases between them. The germline V gene encodes CDR1 SGHAT and CDR2 FQNNGV. The CDR3 coding sequence is TGTGCCAGCAGCTTAAATCCGTACGGATACCAAGAGACCCAGTACTTC. Encoded protein: CASSLNPYGYQETQYF.

This chain joins TRBV19 and TRBJ2-2; perhaps TRBD1 as D (6 bases). Trimming cost V 3 bases and J 1 base, with 12 bases left between them. Per the germline V gene, CDR1 is LNHDA and CDR2 is SQIVND (reference sequence). The CDR3 contains 16 residues. As DNA, the CDR3 is TGTGCCAGTAGTATCGCGCAGGGGATGAACACCGGGGAGCTGTTTTTT. Protein product: CASSIAQGMNTGELFF. The full variable domain, its missing parts supplied by reference TRBV19 and TRBJ2-2, is DGGITQSPKYLFRKEGQNVTLSCEQNLNHDAMYWYRQDPGQGLRLIYYSQIVNDFQKGDIAEGYSVSREKKESFPLTVTSAQKNPTAFYLCASSIAQGMNTGELFFGEGSRLTVL.

The rearrangement joins TRBV11-3 to TRBJ1-1; maybe TRBD1 (6 bases). Trimming left V 3 bases short and J 1 base short, with 15 bases between. There are 16 residues in the CDR3. Germline CDR1 reads SGHNT; CDR2 reads YENEEA. The CDR3 is CASSFLTGEKNTEAFF. CDR3 bases: TGTGCCAGCAGCTTCCTGACAGGTGAAAAGAACACTGAAGCTTTCTTT.

The chain links TRBV3-1 (or the pseudogene TRBV3-2) to TRBJ1-1; D is perhaps TRBD1 (5 bases). CDR1 is LGHDT and CDR2 is YNNKEL in the germline V gene (reference sequence). Trimming removed 1 base from V and 8 bases from J, with 8 bases in between. The CDR3 contains 12 residues. The CDR3 sequence: CASSQAGQEAFF. The CDR3 DNA reads as TGTGCCAGCAGCCAAGCAGGACAAGAAGCTTTCTTT.